These T cell receptor beta chains were read from a single sample in a study of memory CD4+ T cells and cytomegalovirus serostatus. Generated by immunoSEQ multiplex PCR, the TCRdb table keeps only in-frame clones and is missing some. This sample carries tens of thousands of clones, 60% to 85% of them seen once, and the ten largest clones take approximately 0.6%. The specimen sequenced was memory CD4+ T cells from blood. The receptors here all came from an adult in good health and CMV-seronegative. CDR3s include the opening cysteine and the closing phenylalanine or tryptophan. Fields, in order: clone size, D gene, J gene, V gene, CDR3 protein, CDR3 DNA. A D gene is named only where the DNA matches it firmly. The size field is filled for only some rows; it gives once, few, many or a size class.

abundance: -; d_gene: -; j_gene: TRBJ1-2; v_gene: TRBV18; CDR3aa: CASSPGVANYGYTF; CDR3nt: TGTGCCAGCTCACCGGGGGTAGCTAACTATGGCTACACCTTC
abundance: once; d_gene: -; j_gene: TRBJ1-1; v_gene: TRBV18; CDR3aa: CASSPPGETEAFF; CDR3nt: TGTGCCAGCTCACCACCGGGGGAGACTGAAGCTTTCTTT
abundance: -; d_gene: TRBD1; j_gene: TRBJ1-2; v_gene: TRBV5-6; CDR3aa: CASSLAPGGNYGYTF; CDR3nt: TGTGCCAGCAGCTTGGCCCCAGGGGGCAACTATGGCTACACCTTC
abundance: -; d_gene: -; j_gene: TRBJ1-1; v_gene: TRBV6-6; CDR3aa: CASSSDTEAFF; CDR3nt: TGTGCCAGCAGTTCGGACACTGAAGCTTTCTTT
abundance: -; d_gene: -; j_gene: TRBJ2-7; v_gene: TRBV29-1; CDR3aa: CSVEGSSERSYEQYF; CDR3nt: TGCAGCGTTGAAGGATCTAGCGAGAGATCCTACGAGCAGTACTTC
abundance: -; d_gene: -; j_gene: TRBJ2-3; v_gene: TRBV5-1; CDR3aa: CASSLVLRGKSDTQYF; CDR3nt: TGCGCCAGCAGCTTGGTATTGCGCGGGAAGTCAGATACGCAGTATTTT
abundance: few; d_gene: -; j_gene: TRBJ1-1; v_gene: TRBV29-1; CDR3aa: CSVVRADTEAFF; CDR3nt: TGCAGCGTTGTGAGAGCAGACACTGAAGCTTTCTTT
abundance: -; d_gene: TRBD2; j_gene: TRBJ2-1; v_gene: TRBV27; CDR3aa: CASSSTGGDYNEQFF; CDR3nt: TGTGCCAGCAGTTCGACGGGGGGGGATTACAATGAGCAGTTCTTC
abundance: few; d_gene: TRBD2; j_gene: TRBJ2-3; v_gene: TRBV29-1; CDR3aa: CSAPRPSGGTDTQYF; CDR3nt: TGCAGCGCCCCACGGCCTAGCGGGGGCACAGATACGCAGTATTTT
abundance: -; d_gene: TRBD1; j_gene: TRBJ2-2; v_gene: TRBV11-2; CDR3aa: CASSLAAPGQIRTGELFF; CDR3nt: TGTGCCAGCAGCTTAGCGGCCCCGGGACAGATTCGCACCGGGGAGCTGTTTTTT
abundance: -; d_gene: TRBD1; j_gene: TRBJ2-7; v_gene: TRBV10-3; CDR3aa: CAISVAQGADGGQYF; CDR3nt: TGTGCCATCAGTGTCGCCCAGGGGGCAGATGGGGGGCAGTACTTC
abundance: -; d_gene: -; j_gene: TRBJ2-3; v_gene: TRBV25-1; CDR3aa: CASSEWGSTDTQYF; CDR3nt: TGTGCCAGCAGTGAATGGGGTTCGACAGATACGCAGTATTTT
abundance: -; d_gene: TRBD2; j_gene: TRBJ2-7; v_gene: TRBV5-4; CDR3aa: CASSLDSGGLSYEQYF; CDR3nt: TGTGCCAGCAGCTTGGATAGCGGGGGGCTCTCCTACGAGCAGTACTTC
abundance: few; d_gene: -; j_gene: TRBJ1-4; v_gene: TRBV19; CDR3aa: CASSTALVGTGEKLFF; CDR3nt: TGTGCCAGTAGTACGGCCCTGGTGGGGACCGGCGAAAAACTGTTTTTT
abundance: -; d_gene: -; j_gene: TRBJ1-2; v_gene: TRBV5-1; CDR3aa: CASSLGRGTNYGYTF; CDR3nt: TGCGCCAGCAGCTTGGGAAGGGGGACTAACTATGGCTACACCTTC
abundance: -; d_gene: TRBD2; j_gene: TRBJ2-3; v_gene: TRBV25-1; CDR3aa: CASSSGGAKDTQYF; CDR3nt: TGTGCCAGCAGTTCCGGGGGGGCAAAAGATACGCAGTATTTT
abundance: -; d_gene: -; j_gene: TRBJ1-1; v_gene: TRBV19; CDR3aa: CASSTDRYTEAFF; CDR3nt: TGTGCCAGTAGTACAGACAGGTACACTGAAGCTTTCTTT
abundance: -; d_gene: -; j_gene: TRBJ1-5; v_gene: TRBV6-1; CDR3aa: CAIIIARVYQPQHF; CDR3nt: TGTGCCATAATTATTGCCAGGGTGTATCAGCCCCAGCATTTT
abundance: medium-sized; d_gene: -; j_gene: TRBJ1-1; v_gene: TRBV5-4; CDR3aa: CATEDLMNTEAFF; CDR3nt: TGTGCCACCGAGGACCTCATGAACACTGAAGCTTTCTTT
abundance: once; d_gene: -; j_gene: TRBJ2-3; v_gene: TRBV7-2; CDR3aa: CASSLATRADTQYF; CDR3nt: TGTGCCAGCAGCTTAGCAACTAGGGCAGATACGCAGTATTTT
abundance: few; d_gene: TRBD2; j_gene: TRBJ2-5; v_gene: TRBV4-3; CDR3aa: CASSQDLGGGAGAQYF; CDR3nt: TGCGCCAGCAGCCAAGATCTGGGGGGAGGGGCCGGGGCCCAGTACTTC
abundance: -; d_gene: -; j_gene: TRBJ2-7; v_gene: TRBV5-1; CDR3aa: CASSLAGVAGHEQYF; CDR3nt: TGCGCCAGCAGCTTGGCAGGGGTAGCGGGCCACGAGCAGTACTTC
abundance: -; d_gene: -; j_gene: TRBJ2-7; v_gene: TRBV6-5; CDR3aa: CASSYLGDEQYF; CDR3nt: TGTGCCAGCAGTTACCTTGGGGACGAGCAGTACTTC
abundance: few; d_gene: -; j_gene: TRBJ2-3; v_gene: TRBV5-4; CDR3aa: CASSLDRGYTDTQYF; CDR3nt: TGTGCCAGCAGCTTGGATCGAGGGTACACAGATACGCAGTATTTT
abundance: few; d_gene: -; j_gene: TRBJ1-6; v_gene: TRBV5-1; CDR3aa: CASSLFLQGPNSPLHF; CDR3nt: TGCGCCAGCAGCTTGTTTTTACAGGGCCCTAATTCACCCCTCCACTTT
abundance: few; d_gene: -; j_gene: TRBJ1-1; v_gene: TRBV28; CDR3aa: CASSFPGNTEAFF; CDR3nt: TGTGCCAGCAGTTTTCCAGGGAACACTGAAGCTTTCTTT
abundance: -; d_gene: -; j_gene: TRBJ2-1; v_gene: TRBV30; CDR3aa: CAWSSIPGVTGSSSYNEQFF; CDR3nt: TGTGCCTGGAGCTCCATACCAGGTGTCACGGGCTCTAGCTCCTACAATGAGCAGTTCTTC
abundance: -; d_gene: TRBD1; j_gene: TRBJ1-2; v_gene: TRBV11-2; CDR3aa: CASRKPGQGAYYGYTF; CDR3nt: TGTGCCAGCCGAAAACCGGGACAGGGGGCCTACTATGGCTACACCTTC
abundance: -; d_gene: -; j_gene: TRBJ2-3; v_gene: TRBV9; CDR3aa: CASSVEGGGQRPTDTQYF; CDR3nt: TGTGCCAGCAGCGTAGAGGGAGGCGGACAAAGGCCCACAGATACGCAGTATTTT
abundance: -; d_gene: -; j_gene: TRBJ1-5; v_gene: TRBV25-1; CDR3aa: CASGRRSRDIGQHF; CDR3nt: TGTGCCAGCGGCAGGCGGTCCCGGGATATTGGGCAGCATTTT
abundance: -; d_gene: TRBD1; j_gene: TRBJ1-6; v_gene: TRBV29-1; CDR3aa: CSVATSSGTGANSPLHF; CDR3nt: TGCAGCGTTGCGACATCCTCCGGGACAGGGGCTAATTCACCCCTCCACTTT
abundance: once; d_gene: -; j_gene: TRBJ1-1; v_gene: TRBV9; CDR3aa: CASSESVGGTEAFF; CDR3nt: TGTGCCAGCAGCGAATCGGTGGGGGGCACTGAAGCTTTCTTT
abundance: -; d_gene: -; j_gene: TRBJ1-5; v_gene: TRBV7-2; CDR3aa: CASSLRGNQPQHF; CDR3nt: TGTGCCAGCAGCTTAAGGGGAAATCAGCCCCAGCATTTT
abundance: -; d_gene: -; j_gene: TRBJ1-2; v_gene: TRBV7-8; CDR3aa: CATENPGTEYGYTF; CDR3nt: TGTGCCACCGAGAACCCCGGGACGGAATATGGCTACACCTTC
abundance: -; d_gene: -; j_gene: TRBJ1-1; v_gene: TRBV11-3; CDR3aa: CASSASMNTEAFF; CDR3nt: TGTGCCAGCAGCGCCAGTATGAACACTGAAGCTTTCTTT
abundance: -; d_gene: -; j_gene: TRBJ1-4; v_gene: TRBV5-1; CDR3aa: CASSFRATNEKLFF; CDR3nt: TGCGCCAGCAGCTTCAGGGCAACTAATGAAAAACTGTTTTTT
abundance: once; d_gene: TRBD1; j_gene: TRBJ2-7; v_gene: TRBV7-9; CDR3aa: CASSSPPRTGETYEQYF; CDR3nt: TGTGCCAGCAGCTCACCACCGAGGACAGGGGAAACCTACGAGCAGTACTTC
abundance: few; d_gene: -; j_gene: TRBJ1-1; v_gene: TRBV10-3; CDR3aa: CASETLEGGEAFF; CDR3nt: TGTGCCTCGGAGACCCTTGAAGGGGGTGAAGCTTTCTTT
abundance: -; d_gene: -; j_gene: TRBJ1-6; v_gene: TRBV2; CDR3aa: CARSRGVNSPLHF; CDR3nt: TGTGCCAGAAGCCGGGGGGTTAATTCACCCCTCCACTTT
abundance: once; d_gene: -; j_gene: TRBJ2-2; v_gene: TRBV27; CDR3aa: CASKISATGELFF; CDR3nt: TGTGCCAGCAAGATTAGTGCTACCGGGGAGCTGTTTTTT
abundance: -; d_gene: -; j_gene: TRBJ2-5; v_gene: TRBV30; CDR3aa: CAWSRDGPETQYF; CDR3nt: TGTGCCTGGAGTCGGGACGGACCGGAGACCCAGTACTTC
abundance: -; d_gene: TRBD1; j_gene: TRBJ2-6; v_gene: TRBV19; CDR3aa: CATRDRGGSGANVLTF; CDR3nt: TGTGCCACCCGGGACAGGGGGGGGTCTGGGGCCAACGTCCTGACTTTC
abundance: -; d_gene: TRBD2; j_gene: TRBJ2-1; v_gene: TRBV29-1; CDR3aa: CSVGGGSYNEQFF; CDR3nt: TGCAGCGTGGGGGGGGGCTCCTACAATGAGCAGTTCTTC
abundance: -; d_gene: -; j_gene: TRBJ1-2; v_gene: TRBV5-6; CDR3aa: CASSFPLGEGGYTF; CDR3nt: TGTGCCAGCAGCTTCCCTCTAGGGGAAGGCGGCTACACCTTC
abundance: -; d_gene: TRBD2; j_gene: TRBJ2-5; v_gene: TRBV28; CDR3aa: CASSTRTSGTETQYF; CDR3nt: TGTGCCAGCAGTACCCGGACTAGCGGGACGGAGACCCAGTACTTC
abundance: -; d_gene: -; j_gene: TRBJ1-2; v_gene: TRBV29-1; CDR3aa: CSVPPWEGSIYGYTF; CDR3nt: TGCAGCGTCCCGCCATGGGAGGGTTCTATCTATGGCTACACCTTC
abundance: few; d_gene: TRBD1; j_gene: TRBJ1-2; v_gene: TRBV6-5; CDR3aa: CASWAGGGYGYTF; CDR3nt: TGTGCCAGCTGGGCAGGGGGAGGCTATGGCTACACCTTC
abundance: -; d_gene: -; j_gene: TRBJ1-2; v_gene: TRBV10-3; CDR3aa: CAISESTGPNYGYTF; CDR3nt: TGTGCCATCAGTGAGTCGACAGGACCTAACTATGGCTACACCTTC
abundance: once; d_gene: TRBD1; j_gene: TRBJ1-2; v_gene: TRBV5-6; CDR3aa: CASSPGGANGYTF; CDR3nt: TGTGCCAGCAGCCCAGGGGGCGCAAATGGCTACACCTTC
abundance: -; d_gene: -; j_gene: TRBJ2-1; v_gene: TRBV6-5; CDR3aa: CASSTREGSYNEQFF; CDR3nt: TGTGCCAGCAGTACCCGCGAGGGCTCCTACAATGAGCAGTTCTTC